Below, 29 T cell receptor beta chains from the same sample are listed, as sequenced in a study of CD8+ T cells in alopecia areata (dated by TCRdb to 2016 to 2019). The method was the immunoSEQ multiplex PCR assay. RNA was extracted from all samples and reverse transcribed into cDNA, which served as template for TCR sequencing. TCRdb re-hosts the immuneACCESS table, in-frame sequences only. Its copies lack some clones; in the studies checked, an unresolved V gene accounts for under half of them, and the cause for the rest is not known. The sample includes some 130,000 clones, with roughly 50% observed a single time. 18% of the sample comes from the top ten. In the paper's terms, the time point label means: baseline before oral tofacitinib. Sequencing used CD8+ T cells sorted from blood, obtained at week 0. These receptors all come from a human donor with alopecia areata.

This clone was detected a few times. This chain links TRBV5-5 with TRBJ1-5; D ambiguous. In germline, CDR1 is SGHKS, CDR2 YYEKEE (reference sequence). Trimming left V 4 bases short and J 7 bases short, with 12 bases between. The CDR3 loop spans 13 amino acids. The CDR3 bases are TGTGCCAGCAGCCTAACCCACTACCAGCCCCAGCATTTT. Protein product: CASSLTHYQPQHF. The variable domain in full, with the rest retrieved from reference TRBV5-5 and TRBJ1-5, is DAGVTQSPTHLIKTRGQQVTLRCSPISGHKSVSWYQQVLGQGPQFIFQYYEKEERGRGNFPDRFSARQFPNYSSELNVNALLLGDSALYLCASSLTHYQPQHFGDGTRLSIL.

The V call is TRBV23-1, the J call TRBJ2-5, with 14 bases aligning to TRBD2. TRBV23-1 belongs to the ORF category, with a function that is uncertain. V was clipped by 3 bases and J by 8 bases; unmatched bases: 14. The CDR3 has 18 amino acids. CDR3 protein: CASSHPPPTSGGGSTQYF. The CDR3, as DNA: TGCGCCAGCAGTCACCCGCCCCCGACTAGCGGGGGGGGAAGCACCCAGTACTTC.

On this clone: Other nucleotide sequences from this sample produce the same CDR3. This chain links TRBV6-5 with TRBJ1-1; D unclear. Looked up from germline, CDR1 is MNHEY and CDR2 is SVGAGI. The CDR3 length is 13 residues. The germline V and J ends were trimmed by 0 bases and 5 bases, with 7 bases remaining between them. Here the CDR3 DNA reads TGTGCCAGCAGTTACTCCCGGGGAACTGAAGCTTTCTTT. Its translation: CASSYSRGTEAFF.

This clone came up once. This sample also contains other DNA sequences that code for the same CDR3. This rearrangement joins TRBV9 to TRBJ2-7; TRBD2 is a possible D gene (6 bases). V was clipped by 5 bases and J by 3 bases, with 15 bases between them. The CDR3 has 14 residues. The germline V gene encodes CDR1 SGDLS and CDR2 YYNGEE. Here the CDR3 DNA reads TGTGCCAGCAGTGCCGGGGGTGGAGGCTACGAGCAGTACTTC. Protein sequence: CASSAGGGGYEQYF.

CDR3 coding DNA: TGCGCCAGCAGCCAAGTACAAGGGTCCAGTCAGCCCCAGCATTTT. It encodes CASSQVQGSSQPQHF. The chain employs TRBV4-1 and TRBJ1-5; D is ambiguous. Germline loops: CDR1 MGHRA, CDR2 YSYEKL. The CDR3 is made up of 15 amino acids. The V end was cut by 1 base, the J end by 6 bases, with 13 bases between.

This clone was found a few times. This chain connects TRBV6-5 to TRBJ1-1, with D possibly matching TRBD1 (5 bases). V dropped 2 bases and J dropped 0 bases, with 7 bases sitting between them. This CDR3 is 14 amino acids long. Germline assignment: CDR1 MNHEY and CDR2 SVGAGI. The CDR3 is CASSYEQVNTEAFF. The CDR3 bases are TGTGCCAGCAGTTACGAACAGGTGAACACTGAAGCTTTCTTT.

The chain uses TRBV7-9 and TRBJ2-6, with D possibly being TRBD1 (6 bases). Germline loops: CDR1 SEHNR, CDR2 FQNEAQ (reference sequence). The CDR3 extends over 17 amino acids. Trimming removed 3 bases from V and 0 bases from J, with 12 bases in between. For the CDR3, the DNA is TGTGCCAGCAGCTTTCGGACAGTATCCTCTGGGGCCAACGTCCTGACTTTC. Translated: CASSFRTVSSGANVLTF.

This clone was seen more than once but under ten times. Written as DNA, the CDR3 is TGTGCCAGCAGCTTCGGGACAGGGGTCGGAAACACCATATATTTT. Translating it yields CASSFGTGVGNTIYF. The V gene is TRBV11-2, the J gene TRBJ1-3; 10 nucleotides agree with TRBD1. Germline lookup yields CDR1 SGHAT and CDR2 FQNNGV. This CDR3 is built from 15 residues. Losses at the gene ends were 3 bases for V and 4 bases for J; bases not matched to a gene: 3.

Here the CDR3 reads CASSPSGGVPNEQYF. The CDR3 DNA is TGTGCCAGCTCACCAAGCGGGGGTGTTCCTAACGAGCAGTACTTC. The chain combines TRBV18 with TRBJ2-7, with 8 bases lining up with TRBD2. CDR1 is KGHSH and CDR2 is LQKENI in the germline V gene. V lost 2 bases to trimming and J lost 5 bases; unmatched junction nucleotides: 8. The CDR3 covers 15 residues.

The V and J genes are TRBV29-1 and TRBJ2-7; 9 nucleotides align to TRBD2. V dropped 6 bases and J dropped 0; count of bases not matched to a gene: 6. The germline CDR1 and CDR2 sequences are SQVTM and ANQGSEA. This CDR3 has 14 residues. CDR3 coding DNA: TGCAGCGTCGAGGGACTAGCCGGCTCCTACGAGCAGTACTTC. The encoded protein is CSVEGLAGSYEQYF.

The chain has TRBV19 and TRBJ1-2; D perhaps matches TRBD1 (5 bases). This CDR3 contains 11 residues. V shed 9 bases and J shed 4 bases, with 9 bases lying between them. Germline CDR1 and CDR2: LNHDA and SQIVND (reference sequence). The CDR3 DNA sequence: TGTGCCAGCCAGGGTGGCTATGGCTACACCTTC. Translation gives CASQGGYGYTF.

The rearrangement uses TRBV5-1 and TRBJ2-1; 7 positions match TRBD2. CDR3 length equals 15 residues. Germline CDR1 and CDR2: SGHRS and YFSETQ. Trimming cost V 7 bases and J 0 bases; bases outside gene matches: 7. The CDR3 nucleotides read TGCGCCAGCCAGACTAGCCCGAGCTCCTACAATGAGCAGTTCTTC. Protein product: CASQTSPSSYNEQFF.

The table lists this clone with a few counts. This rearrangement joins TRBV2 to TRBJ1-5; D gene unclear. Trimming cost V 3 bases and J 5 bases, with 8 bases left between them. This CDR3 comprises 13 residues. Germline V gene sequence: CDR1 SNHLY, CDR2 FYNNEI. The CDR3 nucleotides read TGTGCCAGCAGTGACCTGCTCCATCAGCCCCAGCATTTT. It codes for CASSDLLHQPQHF.

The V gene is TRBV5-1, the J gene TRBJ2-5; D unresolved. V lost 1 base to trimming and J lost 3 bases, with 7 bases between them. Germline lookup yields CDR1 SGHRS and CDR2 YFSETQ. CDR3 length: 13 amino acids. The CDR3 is CASSLSPEETQYF. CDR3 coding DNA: TGCGCCAGCAGCTTGTCTCCCGAAGAGACCCAGTACTTC.

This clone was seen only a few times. DNA of the CDR3: TGTGCCAGTAGTGACAGGACCTCCTATAATTCACCCCTCCACTTT. It is translated as CASSDRTSYNSPLHF. The V and J genes are TRBV19 and TRBJ1-6; D may be TRBD1 (6 bases). Germline-derived CDR1 and CDR2 are LNHDA and SQIVND (reference sequence). Trimming took off 5 bases at V and 0 bases at J, with 8 bases between the two ends. The CDR3 has 15 amino acids.

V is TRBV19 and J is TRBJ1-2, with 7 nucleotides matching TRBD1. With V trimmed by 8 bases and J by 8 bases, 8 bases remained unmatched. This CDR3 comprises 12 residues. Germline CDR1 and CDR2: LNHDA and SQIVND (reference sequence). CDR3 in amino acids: CASHTGDWGYTF. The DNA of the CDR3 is TGTGCCAGTCACACAGGGGATTGGGGCTACACCTTC.

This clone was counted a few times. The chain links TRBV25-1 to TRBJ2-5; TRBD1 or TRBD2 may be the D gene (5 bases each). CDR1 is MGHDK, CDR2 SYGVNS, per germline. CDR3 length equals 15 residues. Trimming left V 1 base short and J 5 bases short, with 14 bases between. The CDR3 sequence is CASSELQGGWETQYF. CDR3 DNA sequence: TGTGCCAGCAGTGAATTGCAGGGCGGGTGGGAGACCCAGTACTTC.

This CDR3 is CASSIPSGLDQETQYF. CDR3 DNA sequence: TGTGCCAGCAGCATACCTTCGGGACTAGACCAAGAGACCCAGTACTTC. The rearrangement links TRBV13 to TRBJ2-5; 8 bases are a match to TRBD2. CDR3 length equals 16 residues. With V trimmed by 5 bases and J by 0 bases, 8 bases remained unmatched. In germline, CDR1 is PRHDT, CDR2 FYEKMQ (reference sequence).

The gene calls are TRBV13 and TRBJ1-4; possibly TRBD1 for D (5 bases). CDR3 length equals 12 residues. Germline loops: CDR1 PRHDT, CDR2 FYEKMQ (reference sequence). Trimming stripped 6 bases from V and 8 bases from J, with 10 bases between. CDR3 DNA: TGTGCCAGCAGTCCGGGACGAGAAAAACTGTTTTTT. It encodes CASSPGREKLFF.

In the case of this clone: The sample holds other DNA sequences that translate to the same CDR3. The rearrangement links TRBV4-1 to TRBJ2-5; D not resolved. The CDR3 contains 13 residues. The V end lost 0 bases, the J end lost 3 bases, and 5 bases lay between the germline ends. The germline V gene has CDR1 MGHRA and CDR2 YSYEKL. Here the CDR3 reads CASSQDGEETQYF. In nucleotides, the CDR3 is TGCGCCAGCAGCCAAGATGGGGAAGAGACCCAGTACTTC.

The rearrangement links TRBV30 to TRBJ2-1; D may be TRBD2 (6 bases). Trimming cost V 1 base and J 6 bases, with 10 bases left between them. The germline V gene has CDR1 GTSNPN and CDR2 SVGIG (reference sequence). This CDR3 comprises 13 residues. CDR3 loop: CAWSDRDFNEQFF. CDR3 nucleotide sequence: TGTGCCTGGAGTGACCGGGACTTCAATGAGCAGTTCTTC.

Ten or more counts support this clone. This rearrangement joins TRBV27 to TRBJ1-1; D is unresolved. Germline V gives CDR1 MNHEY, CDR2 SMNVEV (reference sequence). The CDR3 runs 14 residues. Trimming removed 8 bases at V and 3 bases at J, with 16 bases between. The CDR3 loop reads CASVDPTGHTEAFF. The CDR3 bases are TGTGCCAGCGTGGACCCAACTGGCCACACTGAAGCTTTCTTT.

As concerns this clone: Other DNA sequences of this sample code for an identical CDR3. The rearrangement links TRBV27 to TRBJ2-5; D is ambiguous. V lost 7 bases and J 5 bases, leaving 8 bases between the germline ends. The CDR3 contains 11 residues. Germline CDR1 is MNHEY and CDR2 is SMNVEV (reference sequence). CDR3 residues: CASTLGETQYF. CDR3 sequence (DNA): TGTGCCAGCACTCTAGGGGAGACCCAGTACTTC.

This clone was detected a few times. The CDR3 is CASSSGPPGYNEQFF. The CDR3 DNA is TGTGCCAGCAGTTCGGGGCCCCCAGGGTACAATGAGCAGTTCTTC. V gene TRBV6-6 combines with J gene TRBJ2-1; D possibly uses TRBD1 or TRBD2 (5 bases each). In germline, CDR1 is MNHNY, CDR2 SVGAGI (reference sequence). The V and J ends lost 4 bases and 4 bases respectively, with 14 bases between them. The CDR3 totals 15 residues.

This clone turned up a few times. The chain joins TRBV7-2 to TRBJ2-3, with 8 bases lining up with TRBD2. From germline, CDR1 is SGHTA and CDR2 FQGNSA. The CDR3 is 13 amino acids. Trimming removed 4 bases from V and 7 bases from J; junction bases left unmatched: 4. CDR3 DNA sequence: TGTGCCAGCAGCTCCCGGGGGGGTTATACGCAGTATTTT. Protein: CASSSRGGYTQYF.

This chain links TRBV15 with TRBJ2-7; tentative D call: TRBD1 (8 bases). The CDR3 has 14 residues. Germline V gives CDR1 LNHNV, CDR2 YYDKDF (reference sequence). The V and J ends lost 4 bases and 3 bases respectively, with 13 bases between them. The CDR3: CATSTTGGVYEQYF. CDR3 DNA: TGTGCCACCAGCACTACAGGGGGGGTCTACGAGCAGTACTTC.

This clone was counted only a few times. The CDR3 DNA reads TGTGCCAGCTCACGCCCTTGGGGGGGACCTAAAACCACAGATACGCAGTATTTT. Translation gives CASSRPWGGPKTTDTQYF. The genes are TRBV27 and TRBJ2-3; TRBD2 aligns across 7 bases. The V gene end was trimmed by 8 bases and the J gene end by 2 bases; junction bases not matched to a gene: 19. The germline gives CDR1 MNHEY, CDR2 SMNVEV (reference sequence). The CDR3 spans 18 residues.

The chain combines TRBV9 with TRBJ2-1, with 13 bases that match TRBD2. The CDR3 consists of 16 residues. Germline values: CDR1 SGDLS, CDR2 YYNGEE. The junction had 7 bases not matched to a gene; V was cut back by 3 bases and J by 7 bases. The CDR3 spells CASSDPLAGGRNEQFF. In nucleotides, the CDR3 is TGTGCCAGCAGCGACCCACTAGCGGGGGGGCGAAATGAGCAGTTCTTC.

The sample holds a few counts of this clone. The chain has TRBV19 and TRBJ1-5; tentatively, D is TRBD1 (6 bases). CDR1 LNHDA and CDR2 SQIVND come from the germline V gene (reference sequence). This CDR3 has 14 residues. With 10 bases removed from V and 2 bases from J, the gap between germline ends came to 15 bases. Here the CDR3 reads CATMGTLGNQPQHF. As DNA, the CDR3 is TGTGCCACCATGGGGACACTCGGCAATCAGCCCCAGCATTTT.